This T cell receptor (beta chain) is from a study of blood T cell repertoires in COVID-19. For the study at large: Samples came from the United States, Italy and Spain, spanning acute and convalescent COVID-19.

Patients of the Seattle cohort, enrolled during active infection, were followed longitudinally. Per the original methods: Researchers report that nucleated cell counts were estimated from reference gene primer amplification. TCRdb's copy holds only in-frame clones and misses some; the assay was immunoSEQ multiplex PCR. The D gene and trimming were derived from the DNA, and the V and J assignments and clone size from that table. The sample lists 100,000 to 150,000 clones, 92% seen once, with around 2.1% in the top ten. CDR1 is GTSNPN, CDR2 SVGIG, per germline (reference sequence). V was pared by 2 bases and J by 3 bases, with 10 bases between. The CDR3 sequence is 13 residues long.

Sequenced input: peripheral blood. The chain couples TRBV30 to TRBJ1-1; a weak D match, TRBD1 (5 bases). The TCR comes from a man in his fifties or sixties with COVID-19, enrolled during active disease. Written as DNA, the CDR3 is TGTGCCTGGAGTAAAGGGGCGGACACTGAAGCTTTCTTT. It codes for CAWSKGADTEAFF.